The clone carrying this T cell receptor beta chain was detected only a few times. The antigen remains unidentified. This entry belongs to a study of response to subunit inactivated influenza vaccine. Study conclusions and caveats: Each seasonal influenza vaccination recruits few new T cells, the authors suggested.

TCRdb used MiXCR to reprocess the RT-PCR reads, holding one entry per CDR3 protein. The sample includes 170,000 or so distinct CDR3 sequences, over 8.5% seen only once; the top ten take roughly 40%. Germline lookup yields CDR1 MNHEY and CDR2 SMNVEV (reference sequence). CDR3 length equals 15 residues. Unmatched junction bases numbered 6, after V lost 0 bases and J lost 5 bases. The chain is built from TRBV27 and TRBJ2-5; 7 bases match TRBD1. This TCR was sampled from a man aged 50 to 69 who received an inactivated influenza vaccine. The sequences come from CD8+ T cells sorted from PBMCs, collected less than 25 months after vaccination. CDR3 in DNA: TGTGCCAGCAGTTTATCCCGGACAGGTCCTGAGACCCAGTACTTC. This sequence encodes CASSLSRTGPETQYF.